This T cell receptor (beta chain) was sequenced for a study of cytomegalovirus exposure and HLA in healthy donors. Study outcomes and limitations: The study labeled 170 or so TCR beta chains cytomegalovirus-associated. Many donors carried some public TCRs, although rarity characterized most TCR sequences.

Repertoires were generated with immunoSEQ multiplex PCR, while TCRdb's copy carries only in-frame clones and drops some. Here the sample spans under 250,000 clones, roughly 84% being singletons. From the approximately 120-subject validation cohort, which was separate from the roughly 670-subject first cohort, the donors were drawn. Points on this clone: As yet, its antigen is unknown.

This receptor was taken from a young woman in good health and CMV-seropositive. The source material was PBMCs.

CDR3 DNA: TGTGCCAGCAGCACGACAAGGCAAGAGACCCAGTACTTC. It is translated as CASSTTRQETQYF. J is TRBJ2-5 and V is TRBV27; D gene unclear. The CDR3 sequence is 13 residues long. Germline CDR1 and CDR2: MNHEY and SMNVEV (reference sequence). Trimming removed 6 bases from V and 2 bases from J, with 10 bases in between.